The 20 T cell receptor beta chains given below trace back to one sample, sequenced in a study of control samples from healthy donors and cancer patients. Assay: immunoSEQ multiplex PCR; the TCRdb copy retains only in-frame clones and omits some. This table has about 130,000 clones, about 90% appearing once. The specimen was blood. These receptors all come from a man aged 18 to 30 in good health.

The chain joins TRBV18 to TRBJ2-7; tentative D call: TRBD2 (5 bases). This CDR3 is built from 15 residues. Per the germline V gene, CDR1 is KGHSH and CDR2 is LQKENI. V lost 1 base, J lost 2 bases, and 12 bases lay in between. CDR3 protein: CASSPLIEGPYEQYF. The CDR3 nucleotides read TGTGCCAGCTCACCACTAATCGAGGGTCCCTACGAGCAGTACTTC.

This clone appeared once. The V gene is TRBV5-4, the J gene TRBJ1-1, with TRBD1 matching 9 bases. Germline trimming cut 5 bases from V and 1 base from J; bases unmatched to any gene: 21. This CDR3 is 20 amino acids long. The germline CDR1 and CDR2 sequences are SGHNT and YYREEE (reference sequence). DNA of the CDR3: TGTGCCAGCAGTTCCCTTGGTGGGACAGGGCCCATTTGGGGGAACACTGAAGCTTTCTTT. Translated: CASSSLGGTGPIWGNTEAFF.

This chain joins TRBV7-2 and TRBJ2-3; no clear D gene. The V end lost 3 bases, the J end lost 0 bases, and 7 bases lay between the germline ends. The CDR3 has 14 amino acids. The germline gives CDR1 SGHTA, CDR2 FQGNSA. CDR3 sequence: CASSFGGSTDTQYF. The CDR3, as DNA: TGTGCCAGCAGCTTCGGCGGCAGCACAGATACGCAGTATTTT. Variable domain in full (rest from reference TRBV7-2 and TRBJ2-3): GAGVSQSPSNKVTEKGKDVELRCDPISGHTALYWYRQSLGQGLEFLIYFQGNSAPDKSGLPSDRFSAERTGGSVSTLTIQRTQQEDSAVYLCASSFGGSTDTQYFGPGTRLTVL.

This clone was seen just once. The V gene is TRBV27, the J gene TRBJ2-7; D may be TRBD2 (6 bases). Trimming shortened V by 0 bases and J by 3 bases, and 12 bases separated the two germline ends. The V gene's germline CDR1 is MNHEY and CDR2 SMNVEV (reference sequence). The CDR3 extends over 15 amino acids. This CDR3 is CASSLSSGRIYEQYF. CDR3 DNA sequence: TGTGCCAGCAGTTTATCCTCGGGGAGGATCTACGAGCAGTACTTC.

This clone was seen a few times. The chain links TRBV27 to TRBJ2-2; 7 positions match TRBD2. The germline CDR1 and CDR2 sequences are MNHEY and SMNVEV (reference sequence). Trimming at V came to 7 bases and at J to 7 bases, leaving 12 bases not matched to a gene. The CDR3 runs 15 residues. CDR3 sequence (DNA): TGTGCCAGCACCGGGGGGAGGGGTAGGGGCGGGGAGCTGTTTTTT. This encodes CASTGGRGRGGELFF.

This chain links TRBV19 with TRBJ2-7; D gene unclear. Germline CDR1 and CDR2: LNHDA and SQIVND (reference sequence). The CDR3 has 12 residues. The V and J ends lost 10 bases and 2 bases respectively, with 12 bases between them. The CDR3 region is CATTDTTYEQYF. CDR3 sequence (DNA): TGTGCCACAACCGACACGACCTACGAGCAGTACTTC.

The rearrangement links TRBV12-3 or TRBV12-4 to TRBJ1-1, with D maybe TRBD1 (6 bases). V was trimmed by 4 bases and J by 9 bases, leaving 9 bases between them. The CDR3 is made up of 11 amino acids. The CDR3 here is CASSSDRKAFF. In nucleotides, the CDR3 is TGTGCCAGCAGTTCGGACAGAAAAGCTTTCTTT.

The chain is built from TRBV5-6 and TRBJ2-1; TRBD2 matches 9 bases. CDR1 and CDR2 from the germline V gene are SGHDT and YYEEEE. The trim removed 4 bases at V and 4 bases at J, leaving 6 bases unmatched. The CDR3 covers 15 residues. CDR3 residues: CASSVSGSYYNEQFF. The DNA for the CDR3 is TGTGCCAGCAGCGTTAGCGGGAGTTATTACAATGAGCAGTTCTTC. Using reference TRBV5-6 and TRBJ2-1 for the parts outside the CDR3, the full variable domain is DAGVTQSPTHLIKTRGQQVTLRCSPKSGHDTVSWYQQALGQGPQFIFQYYEEEERQRGNFPDRFSGHQFPNYSSELNVNALLLGDSALYLCASSVSGSYYNEQFFGPGTRLTVL.

V gene TRBV7-3 combines with J gene TRBJ2-5; 8 bases match TRBD2. Trimming removed 5 bases from V and 1 base from J; junction bases left unmatched: 3. In germline, CDR1 is SGHTA, CDR2 FQGTGA. There are 14 residues in the CDR3. DNA for the CDR3: TGTGCCAGCAGCCAACGGGGGGGCCAAGAGACCCAGTACTTC. This encodes CASSQRGGQETQYF.

V and J are TRBV6-2 or TRBV6-3 and TRBJ2-1; 7 bases line up with TRBD2. CDR1 and CDR2 (germline): MNHEY, SVGEGT. After removal of 0 bases from V and 1 base from J, the junction contained 12 bases not matched to a gene. The CDR3 extends over 19 amino acids. CDR3 bases: TGTGCCAGCAGTTACTCGGCTCTGCGGGAGCAGGAGTCCTACAATGAGCAGTTCTTC. Protein: CASSYSALREQESYNEQFF.

This clone was seen only a few times. The V and J genes are TRBV7-3 and TRBJ2-2; TRBD2 matches 7 bases. CDR3 length: 16 amino acids. With 4 bases clipped from V and 3 bases from J, the junction kept 8 bases outside the gene matches. From germline, CDR1 is SGHTA and CDR2 FQGTGA. For the CDR3, the DNA is TGTGCCAGCAGCTCGAAGACTAGCCGGGACACCGGGGAGCTGTTTTTT. Protein: CASSSKTSRDTGELFF.

Concerning this clone itself: Sequence at one end of the junction differs from germline and may be a read error. The chain links TRBV11-3 to TRBJ2-5; 11 bases line up with TRBD2. The CDR3 has 15 amino acids. Per the germline V gene, CDR1 is SGHNT and CDR2 is YENEEA. The chain's CDR3 is CASSLAGGPQETQYF. The CDR3 DNA reads TGTGCCAGCAGTTTAGCGGGAGGGCCCCAAGAGACCCAGTACTTC.

Only a few counts were recorded for this clone. V gene TRBV5-1 combines with J gene TRBJ2-1, with 8 positions matching TRBD2. The CDR3 sequence is 15 residues long. Germline V gene data show CDR1 as SGHRS and CDR2 as YFSETQ. V gave up 4 bases and J gave up 2 bases; unmatched junction bases: 5. As DNA, the CDR3 is TGCGCCAGCAGCCCGTCTAGCGGGCCCTACAATGAGCAGTTCTTC. Its translation: CASSPSSGPYNEQFF.

The rearrangement joins TRBV5-1 to TRBJ1-1; a weak D match, TRBD1 (6 bases). Germline CDR1 reads SGHRS; CDR2 reads YFSETQ. This CDR3 has 15 amino acids. The V and J ends lost 0 bases and 3 bases respectively, with 12 bases between them. The chain's CDR3 is CASSLAAQGDTEAFF. CDR3 sequence (DNA): TGCGCCAGCAGCTTGGCCGCACAGGGTGACACTGAAGCTTTCTTT.

This clone came up once. The chain joins TRBV10-3 to TRBJ2-1, with 7 nucleotides matching TRBD2. Germline V gene data show CDR1 as ENHRY and CDR2 as SYGVKD. There are 12 residues in the CDR3. Germline trimming cut 6 bases from V and 7 bases from J; bases unmatched to any gene: 3. The CDR3 protein is CAIRSGGNEQFF. The CDR3 nucleotides are TGTGCCATCAGATCGGGGGGTAATGAGCAGTTCTTC.

The chain has TRBV6-5 and TRBJ2-5, with 8 bases aligning to TRBD1. Germline V gene lookup returns CDR1 MNHEY and CDR2 SVGAGI. V was clipped by 2 bases and J by 5 bases; unmatched bases: 7. The CDR3 extends over 15 amino acids. Here the CDR3 reads CASSYRQGAAETQYF. DNA for the CDR3: TGTGCCAGCAGTTACCGGCAGGGGGCCGCCGAGACCCAGTACTTC.

V gene TRBV28 combines with J gene TRBJ1-2, with D perhaps TRBD1 (5 bases). The germline V gene has CDR1 MDHEN and CDR2 SYDVKM. This CDR3 region has 15 residues. V was trimmed by 3 bases and J by 9 bases, leaving 20 bases between them. As DNA, the CDR3 is TGTGCCAGCAGTTTTCGGGGTACAGGCCTTGGGAGCTACACCTTC. Translating it yields CASSFRGTGLGSYTF.

This chain uses TRBV25-1 with TRBJ1-1; D perhaps matches TRBD1 (6 bases). V lost 8 bases, J lost 0 bases, and 10 bases lay in between. The CDR3 consists of 13 residues. CDR1 and CDR2 (germline): MGHDK, SYGVNS. In DNA form, the CDR3 reads TGTGCCAGCTGGGGGCACATGAACACTGAAGCTTTCTTT. Translating gives CASWGHMNTEAFF.

The chain carries TRBV15 and TRBJ2-7; 9 bases line up with TRBD1. This CDR3 has 14 residues. With V trimmed by 5 bases and J by 2 bases, 4 bases remained unmatched. Per the germline V gene, CDR1 is LNHNV and CDR2 is YYDKDF (reference sequence). CDR3 nucleotide sequence: TGTGCCACCAGCGTACGGGACAGGGCCTACGAGCAGTACTTC. It is translated as CATSVRDRAYEQYF. Full variable domain (outside the CDR3, taken from reference TRBV15 and TRBJ2-7): DAMVIQNPRYQVTQFGKPVTLSCSQTLNHNVMYWYQQKSSQAPKLLFHYYDKDFNNEADTPDNFQSRRPNTSFCFLDIRSPGLGDTAMYLCATSVRDRAYEQYFGPGTRLTVT.

This rearrangement joins TRBV28 to TRBJ2-1, with TRBD2 matching 8 bases. Germline-derived CDR1 and CDR2 are MDHEN and SYDVKM. The CDR3 is made up of 14 amino acids. The J segment lost 8 bases and the V segment lost 3 bases, leaving 6 bases of the junction unmatched. CDR3 DNA: TGTGCCAGCAGTTTGGGACTAGGGAGCGATGAGCAGTTCTTC. The encoded protein is CASSLGLGSDEQFF.